The 23 T cell receptor beta chains given below trace back to one sample, sequenced in a study of spatial heterogeneity in lung cancer. TCRdb reprocessed the 5' RACE reads with MiXCR, giving one entry per CDR3 protein. This sample has about 23,000 distinct CDR3 sequences, with about 4.7% found just once. The time point was: sample taken at primary tumor resection. Unsorted samples of tumor, nontumor lung or frozen PBMC had their whole RNA sequenced. The sequencing here drew on PBMCs, taken at surgery. These receptors were collected from a male donor with early-stage non-small cell lung cancer.

This clonotype was observed at least ten times. The genes are TRBV7-2 and TRBJ1-3; D perhaps matches TRBD1 (5 bases). Germline CDR1 reads SGHTA; CDR2 reads FQGNSA. The CDR3 totals 19 residues. V was pared by 1 base and J by 0 bases, with 19 bases between. CDR3 sequence reads: CASSLVGGGAITSGNTIYF. Here the CDR3 DNA reads TGTGCCAGCAGCTTAGTAGGCGGGGGTGCCATTACCTCTGGAAACACCATATATTTT.

The table lists this clonotype with many counts. The chain recombines TRBV5-6 with TRBJ2-4; 10 nucleotides agree with TRBD1. This CDR3 is 13 amino acids long. Trimming at V came to 2 bases and at J to 11 bases, leaving 4 bases not matched to a gene. The germline V gene has CDR1 SGHDT and CDR2 YYEEEE. The DNA for the CDR3 is TGTGCCAGCAGCTTTACCGGGACAGGGGTTCAGTACTTC. Protein product: CASSFTGTGVQYF.

This clonotype came up many times. CDR3 nucleotides: TGCGCCAGCAGCTCAACAGGGGACACCGGGGAGCTGTTTTTT. Protein product: CASSSTGDTGELFF. The rearrangement uses TRBV5-1 and TRBJ2-2; 7 nucleotides match TRBD1. This CDR3 has 14 amino acids. Germline CDR1 and CDR2: SGHRS and YFSETQ. Trimming at V came to 3 bases and at J to 3 bases, leaving 2 bases not matched to a gene.

This clonotype came up once. V usage is TRBV2 and J usage is TRBJ2-7; tentative D call: TRBD2 (7 bases). The V gene lost 8 bases and the J gene lost 3 bases, with 20 bases spanning the gap. Looked up from germline, CDR1 is SNHLY and CDR2 is FYNNEI. This CDR3 spans 15 amino acids. The CDR3 spells CASSRQRGGGYEQYF. In DNA form, the CDR3 reads TGTGCCAGCTCCCGTCAGCGGGGAGGGGGCTACGAGCAGTACTTC.

This clonotype is termed medium-sized. This chain uses TRBV9 with TRBJ2-1; 10 bases map to TRBD2. This CDR3 is built from 15 residues. Unmatched junction bases numbered 6, after V lost 0 bases and J lost 9 bases. Per germline, CDR1 SGDLS and CDR2 YYNGEE. CDR3: CASSVASGSAVEQFF. DNA of the CDR3: TGTGCCAGCAGCGTAGCTAGCGGGAGCGCGGTTGAGCAGTTCTTC.

This clonotype occurred many times. CDR3 bases: TGTGCCAGCAGCTCATGGAGCCAAGAGACCCAGTACTTC. Translating gives CASSSWSQETQYF. The rearrangement uses TRBV7-6 and TRBJ2-5; D remains unclear. With 4 bases removed from V and 1 base from J, the gap between germline ends came to 7 bases. CDR1 and CDR2 (germline): SGHVS, FNYEAQ. CDR3 size: 13 residues.

This clonotype was detected ten times or more. The chain recombines TRBV11-2 with TRBJ2-4; 10 bases agree with TRBD2. Per the germline V gene, CDR1 is SGHAT and CDR2 is FQNNGV. This CDR3 comprises 18 residues. With 0 bases clipped from V and 0 bases from J, the junction kept 5 bases outside the gene matches. The CDR3 reads CASSLDLRLAGAKNIQYF. CDR3 in DNA: TGTGCCAGCAGCTTAGATCTAAGACTAGCGGGAGCCAAAAACATTCAGTACTTC.

This clonotype was picked up many times. The chain recombines TRBV20-1 with TRBJ2-2; TRBD2 matches 8 bases. Germline V lookup: CDR1 DFQATT, CDR2 SNEGSKA (reference sequence). J was trimmed by 7 bases and V by 0 bases; bases with no gene match: 13. This CDR3 is built from 17 residues. The CDR3 sequence is CSARDERTGLGDGELFF. In nucleotides, the CDR3 is TGCAGTGCTAGAGATGAACGAACGGGACTAGGGGACGGGGAGCTGTTTTTT.

This clonotype was seen a handful of times. J is TRBJ2-3 and V is TRBV27; either TRBD1 or TRBD2 may fit D (6 bases each). V gave up 5 bases and J gave up 0 bases, with 12 bases separating them. CDR3 length: 15 amino acids. CDR1 is MNHEY and CDR2 is SMNVEV in the germline V gene (reference sequence). The chain's CDR3 is CASSPPGASTDTQYF. CDR3 in DNA: TGTGCCAGCAGTCCCCCGGGGGCTAGCACAGATACGCAGTATTTT.

Judged by abundance, this clonotype is medium-sized. The chain combines TRBV29-1 with TRBJ2-7; TRBD1 or TRBD2 may be the D gene (6 bases each). Trimming shortened V by 2 bases and J by 0 bases, and 14 bases separated the two germline ends. CDR1 and CDR2 from the germline V gene are SQVTM and ANQGSEA. The CDR3 is 15 residues long. The CDR3 loop is CSVERGLGRSYEQYF. CDR3 in DNA: TGCAGCGTTGAACGGGGGCTTGGTCGCTCCTACGAGCAGTACTTC.

This clonotype showed up many times. The V and J genes are TRBV29-1 and TRBJ1-1; D gene unclear. Trimming stripped 4 bases from V and 4 bases from J, with 10 bases between. CDR1 and CDR2 from the germline V gene are SQVTM and ANQGSEA. There are 12 residues in the CDR3. CDR3 region: CSVGSGSTEAFF. CDR3 nucleotide sequence: TGCAGCGTTGGGTCGGGCTCCACTGAAGCTTTCTTT.

This clonotype is labeled as medium-sized. This rearrangement joins TRBV6-1 to TRBJ1-4; TRBD1 is a possible D gene (5 bases). With 8 bases removed from V and 5 bases from J, the gap between germline ends came to 15 bases. Germline CDR1 reads MNHNS; CDR2 reads SASEGT. The CDR3 contains 14 residues. This CDR3 is CASQRQKGNEKLFF. In nucleotides, the CDR3 is TGTGCCAGCCAAAGACAGAAGGGGAATGAAAAACTGTTTTTT.

This clonotype was counted at least ten times. The rearrangement joins TRBV2 to TRBJ2-7, with no clear D. The CDR3 has 11 amino acids. Germline V gene sequence: CDR1 SNHLY, CDR2 FYNNEI. V was cut by 8 bases and J by 3 bases, with 8 bases left in between. The CDR3 nucleotides read TGTGCCAGCGGCTGGGGCTACGAGCAGTACTTC. Protein: CASGWGYEQYF.

This clonotype was observed a handful of times. The gene calls are TRBV6-1 and TRBJ1-5; maybe TRBD1 (5 bases). The V end lost 5 bases, the J end lost 0 bases, and 8 bases lay between the germline ends. CDR3 length equals 14 residues. Germline V gene lookup returns CDR1 MNHNS and CDR2 SASEGT. This CDR3 reads CASSNQGSNQPQHF. The CDR3 DNA sequence: TGTGCCAGCAGTAACCAGGGTAGCAATCAGCCCCAGCATTTT.

Many counts were recorded for this clonotype. V gene TRBV5-1 combines with J gene TRBJ2-1; D gene unclear. V was trimmed by 2 bases and J by 11 bases, leaving 20 bases between them. The CDR3 length is 15 residues. Germline CDR1 SGHRS, CDR2 YFSETQ. CDR3 sequence: CASSLVTGRVFQQFF. Here the CDR3 DNA reads TGCGCCAGCAGCTTAGTAACGGGCCGGGTGTTTCAGCAGTTCTTC.

This clonotype occurred many times. The gene calls are TRBV14 and TRBJ1-1, with 7 bases aligning to TRBD1. The V gene's germline CDR1 is SGHDN and CDR2 FVKESK. V lost 0 bases and J lost 11; bases outside the gene matches: 12. The CDR3 is 15 residues long. CDR3 loop: CASSQDFRGGADAFF. Here the CDR3 DNA reads TGTGCCAGCAGCCAAGATTTCAGAGGGGGCGCCGACGCTTTCTTT.

This clonotype was counted at least ten times. The V call is TRBV19, the J call TRBJ1-2; no reliable D call. Germline V gives CDR1 LNHDA, CDR2 SQIVND (reference sequence). The V gene lost 7 bases and the J gene lost 4 bases, with 7 bases spanning the gap. This CDR3 is built from 11 residues. In DNA, the CDR3 is TGTGCCAGTAACAATGGCTATGGCTACACCTTC. This encodes CASNNGYGYTF.

This clonotype has more than one count but fewer than ten. The chain has TRBV19 and TRBJ2-5; 7 nucleotides agree with TRBD1. The CDR3 loop spans 14 amino acids. Germline trimming cut 4 bases from V and 4 bases from J; bases unmatched to any gene: 6. Germline values: CDR1 LNHDA, CDR2 SQIVND (reference sequence). The CDR3 protein is CASSSGRGIETQYF. The CDR3 DNA reads TGTGCCAGTAGTAGCGGCAGGGGGATAGAGACCCAGTACTTC.

This clonotype was recorded at least ten times. The chain combines TRBV2 with TRBJ1-3; no firm D call. The CDR3 is made up of 14 amino acids. CDR1 is SNHLY and CDR2 is FYNNEI in the germline V gene. Trimming left V 4 bases short and J 0 bases short, with 7 bases between. The CDR3, as DNA: TGTGCCAGCAGTGGAAGATACTCTGGAAACACCATATATTTT. Amino acid sequence: CASSGRYSGNTIYF.

This clonotype showed up many times. The chain combines TRBV5-1 with TRBJ2-3, with TRBD1 matching 7 bases. This CDR3 is 15 amino acids long. The trim removed 4 bases at V and 4 bases at J, leaving 9 bases unmatched. Germline CDR1 SGHRS, CDR2 YFSETQ. CDR3 sequence (DNA): TGCGCCAGCAGCCCACAAGACAGGGCTGCAGATACGCAGTATTTT. This codes for CASSPQDRAADTQYF.

This clonotype was recorded many times. The chain links TRBV27 to TRBJ2-5; D not certain. Trimming took off 3 bases at V and 2 bases at J, with 19 bases between the two ends. Germline-derived CDR1 and CDR2 are MNHEY and SMNVEV (reference sequence). The CDR3 spans 17 residues. This CDR3 reads CASSLSGPGTKQETQYF. CDR3 in DNA: TGTGCCAGCAGTTTGTCGGGCCCGGGCACAAAACAAGAGACCCAGTACTTC.

In its sample, this clonotype was seen many times. This chain uses TRBV24-1 with TRBJ2-5; 10 bases line up with TRBD1. The CDR3 contains 15 residues. Germline lookup yields CDR1 KGHDR and CDR2 SFDVKD. The trim removed 3 bases at V and 5 bases at J, leaving 5 bases unmatched. CDR3 coding DNA: TGTGCCACCAGTGATGACAGGGGGCGTGTGGAGACCCAGTACTTC. Amino acid sequence: CATSDDRGRVETQYF.

This chain joins TRBV18 and TRBJ1-1; weak D call: TRBD1 (5 bases). The CDR3 loop spans 14 amino acids. Trimming shortened V by 1 base and J by 2 bases, and 8 bases separated the two germline ends. Germline V gene data show CDR1 as KGHSH and CDR2 as LQKENI. The CDR3 spells CASSPQDTNTEAFF. For the CDR3, the DNA is TGTGCCAGCTCACCACAGGACACCAACACTGAAGCTTTCTTT.